These 11 T cell receptor beta chains originate from one sample sequenced in a study of HIV-infected children after antiretroviral therapy interruption. A 3' RACE protocol on RNA, with unique molecular identifiers, produced the TCR library. Each CDR3 protein gets one entry after TCRdb re-called the 3' RACE reads with MiXCR. The sample includes 30,000 to 50,000 distinct CDR3 sequences, approximately 7% of them seen just once. The sample's treatment: PENTA 11 planned treatment interruption arm or continuous ART arm. Sequenced material: CD45RA+ CD4+ T cells from PBMCs, pooled from several time points, taken from a donor given antiretroviral therapy, either interrupted or continuous. Indicated subset: naive CD4+ CD45RA+ CD45RO- T cells. All receptors derive from a pool of human donors with HIV.

This clonotype occurred a few times. V is TRBV2 and J is TRBJ2-7; tentatively, D is TRBD1 (5 bases). V dropped 6 bases and J dropped 1 base, with 7 bases sitting between them. The CDR3 totals 12 residues. Germline V gene sequence: CDR1 SNHLY, CDR2 FYNNEI. DNA for the CDR3: TGTGCCAGCAGCAGACAGTCCTACGAGCAGTACTTC. Its translation: CASSRQSYEQYF.

The sample holds many counts of this clonotype. CDR3 region: CASISEVGEKLFF. The CDR3 nucleotides read TGTGCCAGCATTTCCGAGGTGGGCGAAAAACTGTTTTTT. This rearrangement joins TRBV2 to TRBJ1-4; D gene ambiguous. Deletions cut 7 bases from V and 8 bases from J, with 14 bases between. The V gene's germline CDR1 is SNHLY and CDR2 FYNNEI. The CDR3 consists of 13 residues.

This clonotype showed up many times. The V call is TRBV28, the J call TRBJ1-6; D remains ambiguous. The CDR3 contains 15 residues. V was shortened by 4 bases and J by 5 bases, with 12 bases between the two germline ends. The germline CDR1 and CDR2 sequences are MDHEN and SYDVKM. The CDR3 loop reads CASSSPGLDNSPLHF. In DNA, the CDR3 is TGTGCCAGCAGTTCCCCGGGCTTGGATAATTCACCCCTCCACTTT.

Ten or more counts support this clonotype. The genes are TRBV3-1 and TRBJ1-2; D is ambiguous. V lost 4 bases, J lost 4 bases, and 13 bases lay in between. The CDR3 loop spans 14 amino acids. Germline V CDR1 and CDR2: LGHDT, YNNKEL (reference sequence). The CDR3, as DNA: TGTGCCAGCAGCCCGACGGCCCGGATCTATGGCTACACCTTC. Residues: CASSPTARIYGYTF.

This clonotype came up many times. The chain recombines TRBV5-4 with TRBJ1-3, with 8 bases fitting TRBD1. J lost 5 bases, V lost 4 bases, and 5 bases had no gene match. Per the germline V gene, CDR1 is SGHNT and CDR2 is YYREEE (reference sequence). CDR3 length: 14 amino acids. Here the CDR3 DNA reads TGTGCCAGCAGCCCTGACAGGGGTCGAAACACCATATATTTT. This encodes CASSPDRGRNTIYF.

There are many counts of this clonotype. The chain couples TRBV3-1 to TRBJ2-5, with D uncertain. CDR1 and CDR2 (germline): LGHDT, YNNKEL (reference sequence). Trimming removed 1 base at V and 5 bases at J, with 11 bases between. CDR3 length: 14 amino acids. The CDR3 DNA is TGTGCCAGCAGCCAAGTCGGGCGCGGTGAGACCCAGTACTTC. Protein sequence: CASSQVGRGETQYF.

This clonotype was counted between two and nine times. The CDR3 DNA reads as TGTGCCAGTAGTACGCGGGACTCCCGGCACGAGCAGTACTTC. Amino acids: CASSTRDSRHEQYF. This chain uses TRBV19 with TRBJ2-7; tentatively, D is TRBD2 (6 bases). Looked up from germline, CDR1 is LNHDA and CDR2 is SQIVND (reference sequence). Trimming removed 4 bases from V and 5 bases from J, with 15 bases in between. CDR3 length equals 14 residues.

At least ten counts were recorded for this clonotype. The DNA of the CDR3 is TGTGCCAGCAGAATAGGACAGGTCCCACTTCCCAATCAGCCCCAGCATTTT. This gives the protein CASRIGQVPLPNQPQHF. V gene TRBV6-5 combines with J gene TRBJ1-5, with TRBD1 matching over 7 bases. Trimming at V came to 6 bases and at J to 3 bases, leaving 14 bases not matched to a gene. This CDR3 spans 17 amino acids. Per the germline V gene, CDR1 is MNHEY and CDR2 is SVGAGI.

There are many counts of this clonotype. The J gene is TRBJ2-7, the V gene TRBV9; weak D call: TRBD2 (6 bases). From germline, CDR1 is SGDLS and CDR2 YYNGEE. The CDR3 consists of 14 residues. V lost 4 bases and J lost 0, with 11 bases in between. CDR3 sequence reads: CASSLAPSSYEQYF. The CDR3 DNA sequence: TGTGCCAGCAGCCTAGCGCCCAGCTCCTACGAGCAGTACTTC.

This clonotype was counted many times. This sequence joins TRBV5-1 and TRBJ2-5; 10 bases are a match to TRBD1. Germline loops: CDR1 SGHRS, CDR2 YFSETQ. The CDR3 runs to 19 residues. Losses at the gene ends were 0 bases for V and 3 bases for J; bases not matched to a gene: 14. The CDR3, as DNA: TGCGCCAGCAGCTTGGTCGTAAACTTAGGGGACAGGGGAAAAGAGACCCAGTACTTC. Its translation is CASSLVVNLGDRGKETQYF.

The chain links TRBV6-6 to TRBJ2-7, with 8 nucleotides matching TRBD1. Per the germline V gene, CDR1 is MNHNY and CDR2 is SVGAGI (reference sequence). Trimming took 2 bases from V and 1 from J; bases not matched to a gene: 7. The CDR3 covers 16 residues. The CDR3 spells CASSYLRDRKSYEQYF. In nucleotides, the CDR3 is TGTGCCAGCAGTTACCTCAGGGACAGGAAATCCTACGAGCAGTACTTC.